Shown below are 16 T cell receptor beta chains from a single sample sequenced in a study of cytomegalovirus exposure and HLA in healthy donors. 60 Vbeta and 13 Jbeta primers were used in PCR. Some clones are missing from TCRdb's copy, which holds only in-frame ones; the method was immunoSEQ multiplex PCR. The profile covers 100,000 to 150,000 clones, with over 70% appearing a single time and around 3.3% taken by the ten largest. Sequenced: PBMCs. Source of these receptors: a woman between 50 and 59 years old in good health and CMV-seronegative.

The rearrangement joins TRBV7-3 to TRBJ2-3; the D is unclear. This CDR3 has 13 residues. Germline V gene sequence: CDR1 SGHTA, CDR2 FQGTGA. V lost 1 base, J lost 3 bases, and 5 bases lay in between. In DNA form, the CDR3 reads TGTGCCAGCAGCTTAATAGCTACAGATACGCAGTATTTT. Its protein is CASSLIATDTQYF. Variable domain in full (rest from reference TRBV7-3 and TRBJ2-3): GAGVSQTPSNKVTEKGKYVELRCDPISGHTALYWYRQSLGQGPEFLIYFQGTGAADDSGLPNDRFFAVRPEGSVSTLKIQRTERGDSAVYLCASSLIATDTQYFGPGTRLTVL.

This clone was counted between two and nine times. The rearrangement uses TRBV7-2 and TRBJ1-6; TRBD1 matches 9 bases. V was pared by 5 bases and J by 14 bases, with 4 bases of the junction left unmatched. Germline CDR1 SGHTA, CDR2 FQGNSA. CDR3 length equals 12 residues. CDR3 bases: TGTGCCAGCAGCCAGGACAGGGGATCCCTCCACTTT. Amino acid sequence: CASSQDRGSLHF. The variable domain in full, completed from reference TRBV7-2 and TRBJ1-6, reads GAGVSQSPSNKVTEKGKDVELRCDPISGHTALYWYRQSLGQGLEFLIYFQGNSAPDKSGLPSDRFSAERTGGSVSTLTIQRTQQEDSAVYLCASSQDRGSLHFGNGTRLTVT.

The gene calls are TRBV15 and TRBJ1-5, with a possible D match to TRBD1 (6 bases). The germline V gene has CDR1 LNHNV and CDR2 YYDKDF (reference sequence). This CDR3 is built from 13 residues. The ends were cut back, 5 bases at V and 5 bases at J, with 10 bases in the middle. The CDR3 DNA is TGTGCCACCAGCGACAGGCTCGATCAGCCCCAGCATTTT. Translation gives CATSDRLDQPQHF. The full variable domain, completed using reference TRBV15 and TRBJ1-5, is DAMVIQNPRYQVTQFGKPVTLSCSQTLNHNVMYWYQQKSSQAPKLLFHYYDKDFNNEADTPDNFQSRRPNTSFCFLDIRSPGLGDTAMYLCATSDRLDQPQHFGDGTRLSIL.

Only a few counts were recorded for this clone. This chain uses TRBV20-1 with TRBJ1-2; D ambiguous. With 7 bases removed from V and 5 bases from J, the gap between germline ends came to 11 bases. Germline V CDR1 and CDR2: DFQATT, SNEGSKA (reference sequence). This CDR3 is built from 11 residues. The DNA for the CDR3 is TGCAGTGTTCAGGACTTGTATGGCTACACCTTC. It translates to CSVQDLYGYTF.

The CDR3 nucleotides are TGTGCCAGCAGCTTGGGAGGTATGGACATTCAGTACTTC. It yields the protein CASSLGGMDIQYF. The chain joins TRBV5-4 to TRBJ2-4; D remains ambiguous. Germline loops: CDR1 SGHNT, CDR2 YYREEE (reference sequence). Trimming pared 0 bases from V and 8 bases from J, leaving 9 bases between. This CDR3 is 13 amino acids long.

This clone was seen a few times. The chain is built from TRBV7-2 and TRBJ2-2; D unresolved. In germline, CDR1 is SGHTA, CDR2 FQGNSA. The germline V and J ends were trimmed by 1 base and 4 bases, with 4 bases remaining between them. CDR3 length: 13 residues. The DNA for the CDR3 is TGTGCCAGCAGCTTAGTCCGCACCGGGGAGCTGTTTTTT. This translates into CASSLVRTGELFF.

This clone has a handful of counts. The J gene is TRBJ2-7, the V gene TRBV28; tentatively, D is TRBD2 (5 bases). The CDR3 spans 13 residues. Germline V CDR1 and CDR2: MDHEN, SYDVKM. Trimming left V 7 bases short and J 2 bases short, with 12 bases between. The CDR3 here is CASKTPGTYEQYF. CDR3 nucleotide sequence: TGTGCCAGCAAGACGCCGGGGACCTACGAGCAGTACTTC.

This chain connects TRBV5-6 to TRBJ2-1, with D perhaps matching TRBD2 (5 bases). The CDR3 spans 13 residues. V shed 7 bases and J shed 0 bases, with 8 bases lying between them. Germline CDR1 and CDR2: SGHDT and YYEEEE. The CDR3 sequence is CASLRGSYNEQFF. CDR3 nucleotide sequence: TGTGCCAGCCTACGGGGCTCCTACAATGAGCAGTTCTTC.

V and J are TRBV29-1 and TRBJ1-5; D perhaps matches TRBD1 (5 bases). Trimming shortened V by 4 bases and J by 8 bases, and 15 bases separated the two germline ends. The CDR3 contains 13 residues. Germline CDR1 reads SQVTM; CDR2 reads ANQGSEA. CDR3: CSVVSPTGEPQHF. The DNA of the CDR3 is TGCAGCGTTGTGTCCCCTACGGGGGAGCCCCAGCATTTT. Full variable domain (rest looked up from reference TRBV29-1 and TRBJ1-5): SAVISQKPSRDICQRGTSLTIQCQVDSQVTMMFWYRQQPGQSLTLIATANQGSEATYESGFVIDKFPISRPNLTFSTLTVSNMSPEDSSIYLCSVVSPTGEPQHFGDGTRLSIL.

The chain carries TRBV9 and TRBJ2-5; 7 bases agree with TRBD2. The J call may be mistaken, given a closer DNA end match to TRBJ2-7. Looked up from germline, CDR1 is SGDLS and CDR2 is YYNGEE. The CDR3 runs 13 residues. The CDR3: CASSAGGGSEQYF. As DNA, the CDR3 is TGTGCCAGCAGCGCGGGGGGAGGCTCCGAGCAGTACTTC.

The gene calls are TRBV6-5 and TRBJ2-7; 9 nucleotides match TRBD2. J gave up 2 bases and V 6 bases, and 5 bases lay outside the gene matches. The CDR3 loop spans 14 amino acids. Germline CDR1 MNHEY, CDR2 SVGAGI. Here the CDR3 DNA reads TGTGCCAGCAGGCGTAGCGGGAGCCCCTACGAGCAGTACTTC. This gives the protein CASRRSGSPYEQYF.

V is TRBV9 and J is TRBJ2-6; 8 nucleotides align to TRBD1. Germline V lookup: CDR1 SGDLS, CDR2 YYNGEE. This CDR3 is built from 18 residues. With 4 bases clipped from V and 2 bases from J, the junction kept 11 bases outside the gene matches. CDR3 bases: TGTGCCAGCAGCCCGCGGACAGGGTTGGGGACTGGGGCCAACGTCCTGACTTTC. Translated: CASSPRTGLGTGANVLTF.

The chain is built from TRBV7-2 and TRBJ1-1, with D maybe TRBD1 (5 bases). The CDR3 is 12 residues long. Between the trimmed V and J ends, which lost 2 bases and 10 bases, there was a span of 11 bases. In germline, CDR1 is SGHTA, CDR2 FQGNSA. The CDR3 sequence: CASSLISGAAFF. DNA of the CDR3: TGTGCCAGCAGCTTAATTAGCGGGGCAGCTTTCTTT.

This chain links TRBV9 with TRBJ1-4, with 8 bases aligning to TRBD1. V gave up 2 bases and J gave up 7 bases; unmatched junction bases: 7. Germline V gene lookup returns CDR1 SGDLS and CDR2 YYNGEE. The CDR3 has 15 amino acids. The CDR3 region has the DNA TGTGCCAGCAGCGTCCGGACAGGGATGGGTGAAAAACTGTTTTTT. Protein product: CASSVRTGMGEKLFF.

This chain uses TRBV30 with TRBJ2-5, with D possibly matching TRBD1 (5 bases). The CDR3 has 14 amino acids. Trimming pared 3 bases from V and 5 bases from J, leaving 16 bases between. Per the germline V gene, CDR1 is GTSNPN and CDR2 is SVGIG (reference sequence). The CDR3 loop is CAWSLTVTGETQYF. Here the CDR3 DNA reads TGTGCCTGGAGCTTGACAGTGACCGGGGAGACCCAGTACTTC.

The V gene is TRBV28, the J gene TRBJ2-5; 11 bases are a match to TRBD2. Germline CDR1 reads MDHEN; CDR2 reads SYDVKM. The CDR3 totals 15 residues. The V segment lost 7 bases and the J segment 5 bases; nucleotides outside the gene matches: 9. The CDR3: CASNIAGGPRETQYF. CDR3 bases: TGTGCCAGCAATATAGCGGGAGGGCCAAGGGAGACCCAGTACTTC.